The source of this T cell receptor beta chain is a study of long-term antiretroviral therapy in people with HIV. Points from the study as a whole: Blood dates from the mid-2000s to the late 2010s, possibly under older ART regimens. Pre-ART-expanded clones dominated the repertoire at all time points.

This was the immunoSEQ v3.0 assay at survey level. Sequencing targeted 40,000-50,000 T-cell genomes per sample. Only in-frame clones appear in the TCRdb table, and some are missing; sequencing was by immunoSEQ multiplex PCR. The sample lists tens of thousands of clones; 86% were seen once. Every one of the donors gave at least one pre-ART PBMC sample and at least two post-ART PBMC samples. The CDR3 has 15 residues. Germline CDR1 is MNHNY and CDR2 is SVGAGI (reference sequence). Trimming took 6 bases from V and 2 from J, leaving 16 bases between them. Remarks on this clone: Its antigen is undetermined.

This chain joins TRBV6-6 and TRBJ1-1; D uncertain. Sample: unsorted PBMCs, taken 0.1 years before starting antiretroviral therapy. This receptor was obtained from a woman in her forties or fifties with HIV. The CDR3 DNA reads TGTGCCAGCAGCCAAGTCCCGGGGAGCAACACTGAAGCTTTCTTT. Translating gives CASSQVPGSNTEAFF.